This TCR beta chain emerged from a study of blood T cell repertoires in COVID-19. Overall study: From the United States, Italy and Spain came samples of acute and convalescent COVID-19.

Each participant's cohort was designated according to participant-reported clinical history. The study counted Cohort 3 donors as recovered given two negative PCRs, clearance, or symptom resolution. The repertoire was sequenced with immunoSEQ multiplex PCR; TCRdb's copy has only in-frame clones and lacks some. The table has roughly 270,000 clones, less than 85% seen once. This CDR3 region has 15 residues. The V gene end was trimmed by 5 bases and the J gene end by 7 bases; junction bases not matched to a gene: 7. Germline CDR1 reads MNHEY; CDR2 reads SVGAGI. The specimen was PBMCs or T cells enriched from blood (not recorded which). This TCR was recovered from a woman aged 50 to 60 who had recovered from COVID-19. The chain joins TRBV6-5 to TRBJ1-6, with TRBD1 identical over 8 bases. Here the CDR3 DNA reads TGTGCCAGCAGTCAGGTTCAGGGGGCCAATTCACCCCTCCACTTT. The encoded protein is CASSQVQGANSPLHF.